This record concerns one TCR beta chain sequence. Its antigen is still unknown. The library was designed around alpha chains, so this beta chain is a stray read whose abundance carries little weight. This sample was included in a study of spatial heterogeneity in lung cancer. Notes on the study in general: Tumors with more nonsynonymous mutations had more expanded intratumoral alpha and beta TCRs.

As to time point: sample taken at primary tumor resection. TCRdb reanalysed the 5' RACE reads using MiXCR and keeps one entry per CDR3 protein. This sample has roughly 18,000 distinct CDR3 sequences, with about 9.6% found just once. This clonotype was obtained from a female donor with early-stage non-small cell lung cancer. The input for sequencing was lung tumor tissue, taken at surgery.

CDR3 region: CASTSGRGGHEQYF. In DNA form, the CDR3 reads TGTGCCAGCACTTCCGGCCGGGGTGGCCACGAGCAGTACTTC. This sequence joins TRBV27 and TRBJ2-7; D possibly corresponds to TRBD2 (5 bases). V dropped 7 bases and J dropped 5 bases, with 18 bases sitting between them. Germline CDR1 reads MNHEY; CDR2 reads SMNVEV (reference sequence). The CDR3 length is 14 residues.